This T cell receptor (beta chain) was documented in a study of blood T cell repertoires in COVID-19. Study-level information: The study drew acute and convalescent COVID-19 samples from the United States, Italy and Spain.

Original handling: Reference gene primer amplification gave estimated nucleated cell counts. TCRdb's table, derived via immunoSEQ multiplex PCR, lists solely in-frame clones and lacks some. The V and J calls and clone size were taken over from that table, and D and trimming were inferred from the DNA. The sample consists of about 120,000 clones, 85% to 90% of them appearing once. CDR3 length: 13 residues. The V segment lost 6 bases and the J segment 10 bases; nucleotides outside the gene matches: 8. Germline V CDR1 and CDR2: LNHDA, SQIVND (reference sequence). This clonotype was obtained from a woman in her forties or fifties with acute or convalescent COVID-19. The chain has TRBV19 and TRBJ2-1, with TRBD1 matching 8 bases. The material sequenced was peripheral blood. In DNA, the CDR3 is TGTGCCAGTAGAGACAGGGGCCCATGGGAGCAGTTCTTC. Translation gives CASRDRGPWEQFF.